A single sample gave rise to the 4 T cell receptor beta chains below, sequenced in a study of cytomegalovirus exposure and HLA in healthy donors. PCR amplification relied on 60 Vbeta primers (plus 13 Jbeta primers). Profiled with immunoSEQ multiplex PCR; TCRdb holds only in-frame clones, not every one. Among 100,000 to 140,000 clones listed, about 72% were seen once. Sequencing was carried out using PBMCs. The source is a man between 18 and 35 years old in good health and CMV-seronegative.

This clone was recorded a few times. The chain is built from TRBV6-5 and TRBJ2-7, with D perhaps matching TRBD2 (5 bases). CDR1 and CDR2 from the germline V gene are MNHEY and SVGAGI. The CDR3 consists of 16 residues. Trimming stripped 4 bases from V and 2 bases from J, with 18 bases between. The CDR3 region is CASSWDGGQPAYEQYF. The CDR3 DNA follows: TGTGCCAGCAGTTGGGATGGCGGGCAGCCCGCCTACGAGCAGTACTTC.

V usage is TRBV29-1 and J usage is TRBJ1-1, with TRBD1 matching 7 bases. This CDR3 contains 13 residues. Germline CDR1 reads SQVTM; CDR2 reads ANQGSEA. J was trimmed by 0 bases and V by 6 bases; bases with no gene match: 4. CDR3 sequence (DNA): TGCAGCGTAAGGGGGCGCATGAACACTGAAGCTTTCTTT. Translation: CSVRGRMNTEAFF. Looking up the rest from reference TRBV29-1 and TRBJ1-1 gives the full variable domain: SAVISQKPSRDICQRGTSLTIQCQVDSQVTMMFWYRQQPGQSLTLIATANQGSEATYESGFVIDKFPISRPNLTFSTLTVSNMSPEDSSIYLCSVRGRMNTEAFFGQGTRLTVV.

The V call is TRBV5-1, the J call TRBJ2-6; TRBD2 might be the D (6 bases). This CDR3 region has 16 residues. V dropped 0 bases and J dropped 3 bases, with 10 bases sitting between them. Germline CDR1 reads SGHRS; CDR2 reads YFSETQ. CDR3 loop: CASSLAGGVGANVLTF. CDR3 in DNA: TGCGCCAGCAGCTTGGCCGGAGGGGTTGGGGCCAACGTCCTGACTTTC.

The genes are TRBV11-2 and TRBJ2-2, with 7 bases aligning to TRBD2. The CDR3 extends over 15 amino acids. V lost 2 bases, J lost 2 bases, and 2 bases stayed unmatched. Germline V gives CDR1 SGHAT, CDR2 FQNNGV. CDR3 loop: CASSLRLANTGELFF. CDR3 in DNA: TGTGCCAGCAGCTTACGACTAGCCAACACCGGGGAGCTGTTTTTT.